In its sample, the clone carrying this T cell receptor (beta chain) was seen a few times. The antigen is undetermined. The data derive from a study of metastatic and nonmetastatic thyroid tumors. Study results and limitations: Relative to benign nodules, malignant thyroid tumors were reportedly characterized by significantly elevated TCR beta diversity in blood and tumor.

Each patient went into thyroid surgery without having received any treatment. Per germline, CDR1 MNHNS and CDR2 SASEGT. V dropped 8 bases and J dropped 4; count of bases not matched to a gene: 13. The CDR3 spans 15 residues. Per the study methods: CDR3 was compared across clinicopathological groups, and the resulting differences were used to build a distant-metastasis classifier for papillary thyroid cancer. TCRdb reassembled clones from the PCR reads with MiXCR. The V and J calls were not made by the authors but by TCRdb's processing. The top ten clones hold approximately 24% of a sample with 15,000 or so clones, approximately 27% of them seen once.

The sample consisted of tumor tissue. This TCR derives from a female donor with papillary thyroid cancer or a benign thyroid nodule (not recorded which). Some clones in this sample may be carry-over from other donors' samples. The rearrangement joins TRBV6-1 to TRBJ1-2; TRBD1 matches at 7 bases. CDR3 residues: CASQPSTGTIYGYTF. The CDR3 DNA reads TGTGCCAGCCAACCTTCGACAGGGACGATCTATGGCTACACCTTC.